The 18 T cell receptor beta chains below were found in one sample sequenced in a study of glioma-infiltrating T cells. TCR alpha and beta CDR3 regions were amplified from RNA using iRepertoire nested multiplex PCR. TCRdb analysed the multiplex PCR reads with MiXCR anew, one entry per CDR3 protein. The table includes 150,000 or so distinct CDR3 sequences, 35% to 50% detected once. Sequenced: glioma tissue, nonneoplastic brain tissue, or PBMCs (not recorded which). All receptors come from a human donor with low-grade glioma or glioblastoma, undergoing nonglioma brain surgery, or in good health (not recorded which).

This clonotype was seen more than once but under ten times. The chain recombines TRBV4-2 with TRBJ2-3; D is possibly TRBD1 (5 bases). There are 14 residues in the CDR3. Germline V gene sequence: CDR1 LGHNA, CDR2 YNFKEQ. V lost 0 bases, J lost 1 base, and 5 bases lay in between. CDR3 protein: CASSQEQGTDTQYF. CDR3 sequence (DNA): TGTGCCAGCAGCCAAGAACAGGGCACAGATACGCAGTATTTT.

V and J are TRBV7-3 and TRBJ2-1, with D uncertain. The CDR3 is made up of 14 amino acids. Germline V gene data show CDR1 as SGHTA and CDR2 as FQGTGA. Trimming removed 0 bases from V and 5 bases from J, with 8 bases in between. The CDR3 sequence: CASSLTRLDNEQFF. In DNA, the CDR3 is TGTGCCAGCAGCTTAACTCGCCTAGACAATGAGCAGTTCTTC.

There are a few counts of this clonotype. In DNA form, the CDR3 reads TGTGCCAGCAGCTTATCCGCGGGAGGGTCAAAGTTCACCGGGGAGCTGTTTTTT. Translation: CASSLSAGGSKFTGELFF. The chain links TRBV7-2 to TRBJ2-2, with 9 bases matching TRBD2. Germline V gene sequence: CDR1 SGHTA, CDR2 FQGNSA. The CDR3 is made up of 18 amino acids. With 2 bases clipped from V and 4 bases from J, the junction kept 11 bases outside the gene matches.

This clonotype was counted many times. The chain combines TRBV7-2 with TRBJ2-1, with 8 bases fitting TRBD2. This CDR3 comprises 13 residues. Germline V gives CDR1 SGHTA, CDR2 FQGNSA. Unmatched junction bases numbered 4, after V lost 8 bases and J lost 4 bases. The CDR3 is CASRGGEYNEQFF. The CDR3, as DNA: TGTGCCAGCCGGGGGGGGGAATACAATGAGCAGTTCTTC.

V is TRBV6-1 and J is TRBJ2-2; 7 nucleotides match TRBD1. Germline values: CDR1 MNHNS, CDR2 SASEGT. This CDR3 has 13 residues. J gave up 6 bases and V 5 bases, and 3 bases lay outside the gene matches. DNA of the CDR3: TGTGCCAGCAGTCGACAGGGTCCCGGGGAGCTGTTTTTT. It encodes CASSRQGPGELFF.

CDR3 protein: CASSFQMRGEQYF. In nucleotides, the CDR3 is TGTGCCAGCAGCTTTCAGATGAGGGGCGAGCAGTACTTC. This rearrangement joins TRBV7-2 to TRBJ2-7, with D perhaps assigned TRBD1 or TRBD2 (5 bases each). From germline, CDR1 is SGHTA and CDR2 FQGNSA. There are 13 residues in the CDR3. Trimming stripped 3 bases from V and 6 bases from J, with 12 bases between.

V is TRBV6-6 and J is TRBJ2-3; 8 bases agree with TRBD2. The CDR3 sequence is 16 residues long. Germline values: CDR1 MNHNY, CDR2 SVGAGI (reference sequence). The trim removed 2 bases at V and 2 bases at J, leaving 6 bases unmatched. CDR3 loop: CASSYVQRGPTDTQYF. As DNA, the CDR3 is TGTGCCAGCAGTTACGTCCAGCGGGGGCCCACAGATACGCAGTATTTT.

This chain uses TRBV20-1 with TRBJ2-5, with 9 positions matching TRBD1. Germline values: CDR1 DFQATT, CDR2 SNEGSKA (reference sequence). V lost 1 base to trimming and J lost 6 bases; unmatched junction nucleotides: 6. The length of the CDR3 is 14 residues. The CDR3 nucleotides read TGCAGTGCTAGAGGAGGGACAGGGAGGAAGACCCAGTACTTC. Amino acid sequence: CSARGGTGRKTQYF.

In this sample, this clonotype turned up a few times. The chain has TRBV2 and TRBJ1-2; D not certain. The CDR3 sequence is 15 residues long. From germline, CDR1 is SNHLY and CDR2 FYNNEI. V lost 7 bases and J lost 3, with 18 bases in between. CDR3 bases: TGTGCCAGCAAGCCCACAGTAGTGAGGGACTATGGCTACACCTTC. Its protein product is CASKPTVVRDYGYTF.

This chain connects TRBV6-2 or TRBV6-3 to TRBJ2-7, with D possibly TRBD2 on 5 matching bases. This CDR3 region has 14 residues. CDR1 is MNHEY and CDR2 is SVGEGT in the germline V gene. V was cut by 4 bases and J by 3 bases, with 13 bases left in between. CDR3 DNA sequence: TGTGCCAGCAGTTGGACGGGAAAGGGCTACGAGCAGTACTTC. Amino acids: CASSWTGKGYEQYF.

J is TRBJ2-1 and V is TRBV19, with D perhaps matching TRBD2 (5 bases). The CDR3 runs 16 residues. Looked up from germline, CDR1 is LNHDA and CDR2 is SQIVND (reference sequence). V gave up 3 bases and J gave up 4 bases, with 16 bases separating them. The CDR3 reads CASSIYPGERYNEQFF. DNA for the CDR3: TGTGCCAGTAGTATTTACCCCGGGGAACGATACAATGAGCAGTTCTTC.

This chain connects TRBV7-3 to TRBJ2-3, with 7 bases identical to TRBD2. The V gene end was trimmed by 5 bases and the J gene end by 8 bases; junction bases not matched to a gene: 16. This CDR3 is built from 16 residues. Germline CDR1 SGHTA, CDR2 FQGTGA. The CDR3 loop reads CASSERLAIEGVTQYF. The CDR3 DNA sequence: TGTGCCAGCAGCGAAAGACTAGCAATCGAGGGAGTTACGCAGTATTTT.

The V call is TRBV7-2, the J call TRBJ2-1; 8 nucleotides agree with TRBD1. Germline CDR1 is SGHTA and CDR2 is FQGNSA. V lost 7 bases to trimming and J lost 7 bases; unmatched junction nucleotides: 15. This CDR3 spans 16 amino acids. CDR3 nucleotide sequence: TGTGCCAGCACCCTCTCCCCGGACAGGGTCGATAATGAGCAGTTCTTC. Its translation is CASTLSPDRVDNEQFF.

The chain employs TRBV28 and TRBJ2-7; D is perhaps TRBD2 (5 bases). The CDR3 is 15 amino acids. V lost 5 bases and J 3 bases, leaving 17 bases between the germline ends. In germline, CDR1 is MDHEN, CDR2 SYDVKM. The CDR3 is CASSAKPEDCYEQYF. CDR3 nucleotide sequence: TGTGCCAGCAGTGCCAAACCCGAGGACTGCTACGAGCAGTACTTC.

This clonotype has just one count. This chain links TRBV12-3 or TRBV12-4 with TRBJ1-1; a possible D gene is TRBD1 (5 bases). Trimming left V 6 bases short and J 5 bases short, with 16 bases between. The CDR3 covers 14 residues. CDR3 in DNA: TGTGCCAGCAGCCCGGGACTCCAGAATACTGAAGCTTTCTTT. This codes for CASSPGLQNTEAFF.

V gene TRBV20-1 combines with J gene TRBJ1-5, with TRBD1 matching over 7 bases. V dropped 3 bases and J dropped 11; count of bases not matched to a gene: 16. The CDR3 has 15 residues. In germline, CDR1 is DFQATT, CDR2 SNEGSKA (reference sequence). The CDR3 coding sequence is TGCAGTGCTAGTGACCCGGGACAGAGATTTATGTCCCAGCATTTT. Residues: CSASDPGQRFMSQHF.

Many counts were recorded for this clonotype. The chain recombines TRBV6-6 with TRBJ2-1; D gene unclear. This CDR3 region has 12 residues. Germline CDR1 MNHNY, CDR2 SVGAGI (reference sequence). V lost 2 bases, J lost 10 bases, and 9 bases lay in between. CDR3 nucleotide sequence: TGTGCCAGCAGTTACGGTTGGGCAGAGCAGTTCTTC. Translating gives CASSYGWAEQFF.

The rearrangement links TRBV4-1 to TRBJ1-5, with D perhaps matching TRBD1 (5 bases). The CDR3 totals 16 residues. V was clipped by 1 base and J by 4 bases, with 14 bases between them. Germline assignment: CDR1 MGHRA and CDR2 YSYEKL. The CDR3 here is CASSQVPGRDNQPQHF. CDR3 coding DNA: TGCGCCAGCAGCCAAGTGCCGGGCAGGGATAATCAGCCCCAGCATTTT.